Presented here are 3 T cell receptor beta chains from one specimen sequenced in a study of spatial heterogeneity in lung cancer. Time point noted: blood at routine non-recurrence follow-up after resection. In TCRdb, the 5' RACE reads were re-called with MiXCR into one record per CDR3 protein. This repertoire shows fewer than 150,000 distinct CDR3 sequences, 11% found once; its top ten account for 20% to 25%. This sample comprised PBMCs, obtained at follow-up. The receptors come from a female donor with early-stage non-small cell lung cancer.

The rearrangement uses TRBV12-3 or TRBV12-4 and TRBJ2-2; D unclear. Trimming removed 5 bases from V and 9 bases from J, with 10 bases in between. This CDR3 has 12 amino acids. CDR3 residues: CASSIMIWELFF. The CDR3, as DNA: TGTGCCAGCAGTATCATGATTTGGGAGCTGTTTTTT.

This clonotype was found many times. The CDR3 loop reads CSVDPRGGNNEQFF. In DNA form, the CDR3 reads TGCAGCGTAGACCCCCGGGGGGGGAACAATGAGCAGTTCTTC. This rearrangement joins TRBV29-1 to TRBJ2-1; TRBD2 aligns across 8 bases. In germline, CDR1 is SQVTM, CDR2 ANQGSEA. This CDR3 is 14 amino acids long. Germline trimming cut 6 bases from V and 5 bases from J; bases unmatched to any gene: 9.

This clonotype was seen a few times. The rearrangement links TRBV19 to TRBJ1-5; unclear D gene. This CDR3 is built from 14 residues. Deletions cut 4 bases from V and 0 bases from J, with 7 bases between. Germline CDR1 LNHDA, CDR2 SQIVND (reference sequence). The DNA of the CDR3 is TGTGCCAGTAGTAACAGTTATAGCAATCAGCCCCAGCATTTT. It translates to CASSNSYSNQPQHF.